This T cell receptor (beta chain) was observed in a study of neoadjuvant anti-PD-1 for oral cavity cancer. Study-level information: Patients mostly received three to four biweekly nivolumab doses at 3 mg/kg before surgery. Non-progressing patients received a fourth nivolumab dose near day 43, then surgery on days 50-56.

The V gene end was trimmed by 4 bases and the J gene end by 1 base; junction bases not matched to a gene: 7. Germline values: CDR1 SGDLS, CDR2 YYNGEE. The CDR3 contains 15 residues. Here immunoSEQ multiplex PCR was the method, and the copy in TCRdb shows in-frame clones only, minus some. The sample shows about 24,000 clones, over 20% of them seen only once. General study points: Larger post-treatment preexisting tumor clones tracked with greater tumor shrinkage.

This clone was detected only a few times. Its antigen is undetermined. Time point here: after neoadjuvant nivolumab, at surgical resection. Patients were newly diagnosed with stage II-IVA oral cavity squamous cell carcinoma without prior systemic or radiation treatment. The chain links TRBV9 to TRBJ1-1; TRBD1 aligns across 7 bases. This clonotype originated in a person aged 40 to 85 with oral cavity squamous cell carcinoma. The sequencing used tumor tissue, collected after nivolumab (anti-PD-1) treatment. The CDR3 loop reads CASSPRDSSNTEAFF. Written as DNA, the CDR3 is TGTGCCAGCAGCCCCCGGGACAGTTCGAACACTGAAGCTTTCTTT. The full variable domain, in which reference TRBV9 and TRBJ1-1 provide the parts outside the CDR3, is DSGVTQTPKHLITATGQRVTLRCSPRSGDLSVYWYQQSLDQGLQFLIQYYNGEERAKGNILERFSAQQFPDLHSELNLSSLELGDSALYFCASSPRDSSNTEAFFGQGTRLTVV.